This T cell receptor beta chain was documented in a study of CD8 T cells in ankylosing spondylitis. This clonotype showed up many times. Trimming cost V 6 bases and J 4 bases; bases outside gene matches: 6. The germline V gene encodes CDR1 ENHRY and CDR2 SYGVKD. This CDR3 is 15 amino acids long. One entry per CDR3 protein, called by TCRdb with MiXCR from the 5' RACE reads. This table holds under 250,000 distinct CDR3 sequences, about a quarter found once. Sequenced: blood, either unsorted or a sorted T cell fraction (not recorded which). The chain uses TRBV10-3 and TRBJ1-5; 10 bases fit TRBD1. This TCR derives from a male donor with ankylosing spondylitis or in good health (not recorded which). The CDR3 loop reads CAIRSGTGENQPQHF. The CDR3 region has the DNA TGTGCCATCAGGAGCGGGACAGGGGAAAATCAGCCCCAGCATTTT.